The T cell receptor beta chain under discussion was sequenced for a study of cytomegalovirus exposure and HLA in healthy donors. Regarding the study as a whole: Rare TCR sequences dominated, though some public TCRs recurred in many donors. The authors listed around 150 TCR beta chains as cytomegalovirus-associated.

The CDR3 runs to 14 residues. Trimming left V 0 bases short and J 1 base short, with 7 bases between. Germline-derived CDR1 and CDR2 are SGHRS and YFSETQ. The PCR employed 60 Vbeta primers together with 13 Jbeta primers. The data were produced by immunoSEQ multiplex PCR, yet TCRdb's version contains in-frame clones alone and is incomplete. The table includes 35,000 to 45,000 clones, roughly 82% detected once. At collection, donors were nominally healthy, but unrecorded immune exposures were probable. Note on this clone: Its antigen remains unknown.

V usage is TRBV5-1 and J usage is TRBJ1-1; D unresolved. Source material: PBMCs. This clonotype originated in a woman aged 18-29 years in good health and CMV-seropositive. The CDR3 sequence is CASSLGTKNTEAFF. The CDR3, as DNA: TGCGCCAGCAGCTTGGGAACAAAGAACACTGAAGCTTTCTTT.